These 15 T cell receptor beta chains came from one sample sequenced in a study of shared clonotypes between healthy human individuals. Libraries were prepared by immunoSEQ multiplex PCR; TCRdb keeps only in-frame clonotypes and omits some of them. Counted here are about 2.4 million clones, just over 90% occurring once; the ten biggest clones make up roughly 0.14%. The specimen was naive CD4+ T cells sorted from blood. Subset specified: CD45RA+ positively selected. All receptors derive from a man in his late teens or twenties in good health.

The chain uses TRBV5-1 and TRBJ2-3, with TRBD1 as a possible D gene (5 bases). The ends were cut back, 2 bases at V and 0 bases at J, with 13 bases in the middle. CDR1 and CDR2 from the germline V gene are SGHRS and YFSETQ. The CDR3 contains 16 residues. The CDR3, as DNA: TGCGCCAGCAGCTTATCAGGGTTCGGGAGCACAGATACGCAGTATTTT. The encoded protein is CASSLSGFGSTDTQYF.

This chain joins TRBV5-5 and TRBJ1-1; maybe TRBD1 (5 bases). Trimming removed 0 bases at V and 2 bases at J, with 11 bases between. CDR3 length equals 15 residues. CDR1 SGHKS and CDR2 YYEKEE come from the germline V gene (reference sequence). CDR3 sequence: CASSLAGRVNTEAFF. The CDR3 DNA reads TGTGCCAGCAGCTTGGCGGGCAGGGTTAACACTGAAGCTTTCTTT.

The rearrangement links TRBV6-6 to TRBJ2-7; 10 nucleotides align to TRBD1. With 6 bases clipped from V and 5 bases from J, the junction kept 7 bases outside the gene matches. This CDR3 comprises 14 residues. Germline V lookup: CDR1 MNHNY, CDR2 SVGAGI (reference sequence). The CDR3 reads CASRPGQGIHEQYF. The CDR3 bases are TGTGCCAGCAGACCGGGACAGGGGATCCACGAGCAGTACTTC.

This chain uses TRBV2 with TRBJ2-2, with no clear D. The CDR3 sequence is 14 residues long. Germline V gene lookup returns CDR1 SNHLY and CDR2 FYNNEI. V was trimmed by 5 bases and J by 5 bases, leaving 12 bases between them. The CDR3 DNA is TGTGCCAGCAGTCCCGAGTTAGGGACCGGGGAGCTGTTTTTT. The encoded protein is CASSPELGTGELFF. Full variable domain (missing parts from reference TRBV2 and TRBJ2-2): EPEVTQTPSHQVTQMGQEVILRCVPISNHLYFYWYRQILGQKVEFLVSFYNNEISEKSEIFDDQFSVERPDGSNFTLKIRSTKLEDSAMYFCASSPELGTGELFFGEGSRLTVL.

The chain uses TRBV19 and TRBJ2-7; 7 bases agree with TRBD2. In germline, CDR1 is LNHDA, CDR2 SQIVND (reference sequence). The CDR3 length is 15 residues. J lost 0 bases, V lost 3 bases, and 5 bases had no gene match. This chain's CDR3 is CASSIAGLGSYEQYF. CDR3 sequence (DNA): TGTGCCAGTAGTATCGCCGGACTAGGCTCCTACGAGCAGTACTTC.

V usage is TRBV7-6 and J usage is TRBJ1-1, with TRBD1 identical over 9 bases. The germline gives CDR1 SGHVS, CDR2 FNYEAQ. The CDR3 has 15 amino acids. V was pared by 4 bases and J by 6 bases, with 9 bases of the junction left unmatched. DNA for the CDR3: TGTGCCAGCAGCTCCCCCCGGGACAGGGTTTCTGAAGCTTTCTTT. It codes for CASSSPRDRVSEAFF.

The V and J genes are TRBV10-3 and TRBJ2-7; TRBD1 matches 8 bases. The V gene's germline CDR1 is ENHRY and CDR2 SYGVKD. The CDR3 sequence is 13 residues long. Trimming took 7 bases from V and 5 from J; bases not matched to a gene: 7. CDR3 nucleotide sequence: TGTGCCATCACCCCGACAGGGGCGGACGAGCAGTACTTC. It encodes CAITPTGADEQYF.

The CDR3 loop is CASSPGTSGPYEQYF. For the CDR3, the DNA is TGTGCCAGCAGTCCTGGGACTAGCGGACCCTACGAGCAGTACTTC. The rearrangement uses TRBV28 and TRBJ2-7; 11 nucleotides match TRBD2. CDR3 length: 15 amino acids. The J segment lost 2 bases and the V segment lost 5 bases, leaving 5 bases of the junction unmatched. Germline-derived CDR1 and CDR2 are MDHEN and SYDVKM. Full variable domain (outside the CDR3, taken from reference TRBV28 and TRBJ2-7): DVKVTQSSRYLVKRTGEKVFLECVQDMDHENMFWYRQDPGLGLRLIYFSYDVKMKEKGDIPEGYSVSREKKERFSLILESASTNQTSMYLCASSPGTSGPYEQYFGPGTRLTVT.

This chain joins TRBV28 and TRBJ2-3, with TRBD2 matching 8 bases. The CDR3 loop spans 16 amino acids. The V and J ends lost 2 bases and 6 bases, in that order; junction bases with no gene match: 10. The germline gives CDR1 MDHEN, CDR2 SYDVKM. The DNA of the CDR3 is TGTGCCAGCAGTTTAGGGTGGCGGGGGGATGTTGATACGCAGTATTTT. Translating it yields CASSLGWRGDVDTQYF.

The rearrangement joins TRBV7-2 to TRBJ1-4; D gene uncertain. From germline, CDR1 is SGHTA and CDR2 FQGNSA. The CDR3 spans 14 residues. Trimming pared 5 bases from V and 8 bases from J, leaving 15 bases between. The CDR3, as DNA: TGTGCCAGCAGCATGACCCCTCTGGGAGAAAAACTGTTTTTT. This sequence encodes CASSMTPLGEKLFF. The full variable domain, in which reference TRBV7-2 and TRBJ1-4 provide the parts outside the CDR3, is GAGVSQSPSNKVTEKGKDVELRCDPISGHTALYWYRQSLGQGLEFLIYFQGNSAPDKSGLPSDRFSAERTGGSVSTLTIQRTQQEDSAVYLCASSMTPLGEKLFFGSGTQLSVL.

This chain joins TRBV6-5 and TRBJ2-5; the D gene is possibly TRBD2 (5 bases). V lost 6 bases to trimming and J lost 5 bases, with 16 bases between them. This CDR3 contains 14 residues. The germline gives CDR1 MNHEY, CDR2 SVGAGI. The CDR3 protein is CASRAAQKRETQYF. The CDR3, as DNA: TGTGCCAGCAGGGCAGCGCAAAAGCGGGAGACCCAGTACTTC.

This chain joins TRBV30 and TRBJ2-1; 7 nucleotides match TRBD2. Trimming cost V 5 bases and J 4 bases; bases outside gene matches: 11. This CDR3 comprises 15 residues. CDR1 is GTSNPN, CDR2 SVGIG, per germline (reference sequence). DNA of the CDR3: TGTGCCTGGCAGGAGCGGGGATGGATATACAATGAGCAGTTCTTC. Translated: CAWQERGWIYNEQFF. Looking up the rest from reference TRBV30 and TRBJ2-1 gives the full variable domain: SQTIHQWPATLVQPVGSPLSLECTVEGTSNPNLYWYRQAAGRGLQLLFYSVGIGQISSEVPQNLSASRPQDRQFILSSKKLLLSDSGFYLCAWQERGWIYNEQFFGPGTRLTVL.

The J gene is TRBJ2-1, the V gene TRBV2, with D maybe TRBD1 (5 bases). Per germline, CDR1 SNHLY and CDR2 FYNNEI. V was clipped by 3 bases and J by 3 bases, with 9 bases between them. The CDR3 covers 14 residues. The DNA for the CDR3 is TGTGCCAGCAGTGACAGGGCGATCTACAATGAGCAGTTCTTC. This sequence encodes CASSDRAIYNEQFF.

This clone was observed a single time. The chain recombines TRBV4-1 with TRBJ1-5; D perhaps matches TRBD1 (5 bases). Trimming stripped 6 bases from V and 2 bases from J, with 8 bases between. The CDR3 is 13 residues long. In germline, CDR1 is MGHRA, CDR2 YSYEKL. Here the CDR3 reads CASRGVGNQPQHF. CDR3 bases: TGCGCCAGCAGGGGGGTCGGCAATCAGCCCCAGCATTTT.

The chain couples TRBV18 to TRBJ1-2; 7 nucleotides align to TRBD1. V dropped 6 bases and J dropped 2; count of bases not matched to a gene: 3. This CDR3 is built from 13 residues. Germline V gene lookup returns CDR1 KGHSH and CDR2 LQKENI. The CDR3 protein is CASSKGQNYGYTF. CDR3 DNA: TGTGCCAGCTCTAAGGGACAGAACTATGGCTACACCTTC.